This T cell receptor beta chain was sequenced during a study of breast tumors, draining lymph nodes, adjacent tissues. V shed 0 bases and J shed 0 bases, with 9 bases lying between them. In germline, CDR1 is DFQATT, CDR2 SNEGSKA (reference sequence). The CDR3 contains 16 residues. Axillary draining lymph nodes of breast cancer patients supplied the node samples. This clonotype was recorded many times. As yet, its antigen is unknown. TCRdb called the multiplex PCR reads again in MiXCR, with one record for every CDR3 protein. Among 150,000 to 200,000 distinct CDR3 sequences listed, around a third were seen once. Study-wide findings and caveats: Data only fit, rather than demonstrated, lymph node origin of most tumor T cells.

The chain links TRBV20-1 to TRBJ1-6; no clear D gene. The receptor's source is a female donor with breast cancer. Some clones in this sample may be carry-over from other donors' samples. The sequenced material came from axillary lymph node tissue. CDR3 loop: CSAREWASSYNSPLHF. DNA of the CDR3: TGCAGTGCTAGAGAGTGGGCGAGCTCCTATAATTCACCCCTCCACTTT.